The TCR beta chain under discussion was sequenced for a study of control samples from healthy donors and cancer patients. Generated by immunoSEQ multiplex PCR, the TCRdb table keeps only in-frame clones and is missing some. Here the sample spans about 150,000 clones, about 94% being singletons. The ends lost 9 bases at V and 0 bases at J; junction bases unmatched: 2. Germline CDR1 reads MDHEN; CDR2 reads SYDVKM. The CDR3 loop spans 13 amino acids. V gene TRBV28 combines with J gene TRBJ2-1, with 7 bases lining up with TRBD1. The sample was PBMCs. This clonotype originated in a man in his sixties with colorectal cancer. CDR3 in amino acids: CASRDSSYNEQFF. The DNA for the CDR3 is TGTGCCAGTCGGGACAGCTCCTACAATGAGCAGTTCTTC.